Sequencing of this TCR beta chain was carried out in a study of shared clonotypes between healthy human individuals. Study findings and constraints: Researchers sampled only blood; tissue repertoires likely differ.

Selected positively for CCR7 and CD45RO-negative, naive CD8 cells excluded terminally differentiated effector memory CD45RA+ cells. TCRdb keeps only in-frame clones here, not all; method: immunoSEQ multiplex PCR. Of about 2.2 million clones listed, 85% to 95% are singletons. With respect to this clone: Its target is unknown.

The CDR3 has 15 residues. Trimming cost V 2 bases and J 3 bases, with 15 bases left between them. The germline gives CDR1 SGHKS, CDR2 YYEKEE (reference sequence). V usage is TRBV5-5 and J usage is TRBJ2-7; D possibly matches TRBD1 or TRBD2 (6 bases each). This TCR derives from a man younger than 30 in good health. Some clones in this sample may be carry-over from other donors' samples. The sample consisted of naive CD8+ T cells from PBMCs. The CDR3 DNA is TGTGCCAGCAGCTTTCTTAACAGGGAGGTCTACGAGCAGTACTTC. It is translated as CASSFLNREVYEQYF.